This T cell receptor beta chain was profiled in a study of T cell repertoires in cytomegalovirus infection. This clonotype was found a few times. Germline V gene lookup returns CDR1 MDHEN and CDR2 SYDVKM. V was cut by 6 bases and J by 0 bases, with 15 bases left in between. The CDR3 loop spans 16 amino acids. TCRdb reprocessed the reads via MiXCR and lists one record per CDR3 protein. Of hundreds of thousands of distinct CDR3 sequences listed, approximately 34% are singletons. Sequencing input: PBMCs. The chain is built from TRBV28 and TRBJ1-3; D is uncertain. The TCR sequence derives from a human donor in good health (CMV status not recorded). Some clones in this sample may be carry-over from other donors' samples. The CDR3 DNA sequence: TGTGCCAGCAGCTCCGGACCGGATAACTCTGGAAACACCATATATTTT. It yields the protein CASSSGPDNSGNTIYF.